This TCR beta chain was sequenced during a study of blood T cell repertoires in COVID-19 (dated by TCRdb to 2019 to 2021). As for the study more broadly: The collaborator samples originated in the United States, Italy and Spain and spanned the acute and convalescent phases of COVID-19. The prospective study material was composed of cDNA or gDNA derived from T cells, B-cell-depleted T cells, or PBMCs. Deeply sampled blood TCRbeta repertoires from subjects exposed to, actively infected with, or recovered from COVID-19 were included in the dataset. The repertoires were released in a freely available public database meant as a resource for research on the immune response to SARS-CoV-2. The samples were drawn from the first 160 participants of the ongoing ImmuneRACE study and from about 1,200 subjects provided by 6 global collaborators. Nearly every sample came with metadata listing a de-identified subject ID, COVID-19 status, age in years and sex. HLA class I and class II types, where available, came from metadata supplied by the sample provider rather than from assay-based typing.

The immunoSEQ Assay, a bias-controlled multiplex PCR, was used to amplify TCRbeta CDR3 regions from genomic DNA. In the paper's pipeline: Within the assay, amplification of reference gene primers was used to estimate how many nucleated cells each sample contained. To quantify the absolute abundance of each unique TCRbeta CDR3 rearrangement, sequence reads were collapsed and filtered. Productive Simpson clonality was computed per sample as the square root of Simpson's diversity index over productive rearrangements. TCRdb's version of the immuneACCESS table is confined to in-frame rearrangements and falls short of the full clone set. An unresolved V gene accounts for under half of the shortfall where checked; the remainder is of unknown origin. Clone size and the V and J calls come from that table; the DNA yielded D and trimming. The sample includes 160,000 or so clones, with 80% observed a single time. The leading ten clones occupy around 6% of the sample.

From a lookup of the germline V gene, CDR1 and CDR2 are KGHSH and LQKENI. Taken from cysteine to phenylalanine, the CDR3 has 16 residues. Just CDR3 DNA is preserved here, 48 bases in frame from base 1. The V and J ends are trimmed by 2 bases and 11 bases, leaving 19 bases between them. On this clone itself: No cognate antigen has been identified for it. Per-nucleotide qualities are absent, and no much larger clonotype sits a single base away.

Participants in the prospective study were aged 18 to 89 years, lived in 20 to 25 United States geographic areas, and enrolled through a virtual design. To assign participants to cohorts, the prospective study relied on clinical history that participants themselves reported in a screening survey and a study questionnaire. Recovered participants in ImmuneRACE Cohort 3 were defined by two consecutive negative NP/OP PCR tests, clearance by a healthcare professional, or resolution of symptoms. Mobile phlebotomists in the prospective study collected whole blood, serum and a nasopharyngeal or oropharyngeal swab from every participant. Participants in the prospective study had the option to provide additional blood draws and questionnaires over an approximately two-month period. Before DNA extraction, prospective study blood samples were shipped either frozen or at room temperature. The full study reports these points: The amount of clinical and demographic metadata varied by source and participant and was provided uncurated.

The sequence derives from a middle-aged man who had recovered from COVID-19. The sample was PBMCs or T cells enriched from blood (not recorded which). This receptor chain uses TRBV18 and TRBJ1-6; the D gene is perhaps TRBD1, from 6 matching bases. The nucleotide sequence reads TGTGCCAGCTCACCAGTCGATCAGGGGTTGGGGACACCCCTCCACTTT. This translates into CASSPVDQGLGTPLHF.